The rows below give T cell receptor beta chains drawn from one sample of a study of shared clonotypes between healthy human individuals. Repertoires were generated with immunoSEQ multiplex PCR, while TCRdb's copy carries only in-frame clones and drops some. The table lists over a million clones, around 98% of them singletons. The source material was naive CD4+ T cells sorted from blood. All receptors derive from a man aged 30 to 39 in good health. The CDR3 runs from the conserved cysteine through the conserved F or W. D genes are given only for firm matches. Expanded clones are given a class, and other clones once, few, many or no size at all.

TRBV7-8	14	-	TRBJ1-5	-	TGTGCCAGCAGCCCTACGGGCTTAAATCAGCCCCAGCATTTT	CASSPTGLNQPQHF
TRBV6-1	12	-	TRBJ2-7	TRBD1	TGTGCCATTTCGGACAGGGGATACGAGCAGTACTTC	CAISDRGYEQYF
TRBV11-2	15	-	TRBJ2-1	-	TGTGCCAGCAGCTCGAGGAGGGCCCCCTACAATGAGCAGTTCTTC	CASSSRRAPYNEQFF
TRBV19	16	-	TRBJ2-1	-	TGTGCCAGTAGTATACCGGGAGTGAGCTCCTACAATGAGCAGTTCTTC	CASSIPGVSSYNEQFF
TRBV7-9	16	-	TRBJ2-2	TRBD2	TGTGCCAGCAGCCTACCAGCGGGACTGAACACCGGGGAGCTGTTTTTT	CASSLPAGLNTGELFF
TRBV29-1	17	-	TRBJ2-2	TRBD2	TGCAGCGTTGAAGATCGGGGACTAGCGGGAATCACCGGGGAGCTGTTTTTT	CSVEDRGLAGITGELFF
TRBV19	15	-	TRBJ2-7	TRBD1	TGTGCCAGTACACCGACCGGGACAGGGACTTTCGAGCAGTACTTC	CASTPTGTGTFEQYF
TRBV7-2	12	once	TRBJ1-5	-	TGTGCCAGCAGCTTCAGGGAGCAGCCCCAGCATTTT	CASSFREQPQHF
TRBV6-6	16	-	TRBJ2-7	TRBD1	TGTGCCAGCAGTTACTCAGAGGGGGCAAGAGGGTACGAGCAGTACTTC	CASSYSEGARGYEQYF
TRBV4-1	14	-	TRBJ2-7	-	TGCGCCAGCAGCCGCGAGGGTCTCCTCTACGAGCAGTACTTC	CASSREGLLYEQYF
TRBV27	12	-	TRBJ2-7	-	-	CASSSSGGSAQF
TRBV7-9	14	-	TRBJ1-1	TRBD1	TGTGCCAGCAGCTTAGGGACAGGGAAAGATAAGGCTTTCTTT	CASSLGTGKDKAFF
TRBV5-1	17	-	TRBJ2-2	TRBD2	TGCGCCAGCAGCTCCTTGGGGGAGGGCCAAAACACCGGGGAGCTGTTTTTT	CASSSLGEGQNTGELFF
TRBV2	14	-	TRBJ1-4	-	TGTGCCAGCAGTGACCCCAGGGGACTTGAAAAACTGTTTTTT	CASSDPRGLEKLFF
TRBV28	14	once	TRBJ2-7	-	TGTGCCTGGAGTCGGGGCGGGACCTCCTACGAGCAGTACTTC	CAWSRGGTSYEQYF
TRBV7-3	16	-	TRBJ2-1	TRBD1	TGTGCCAGCAGCCTATCCCGGACAGGACGAAGGGATGAGCAGTTCTTC	CASSLSRTGRRDEQFF
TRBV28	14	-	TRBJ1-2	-	TGTGCCAGCAGCCGACAGTCCGGGGCCTATGGCTACACCTTC	CASSRQSGAYGYTF
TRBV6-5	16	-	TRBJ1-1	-	TGTGCCAGCAGTTACTCTGTGGGCCCTAAGAACACTGAAGCTTTCTTT	CASSYSVGPKNTEAFF
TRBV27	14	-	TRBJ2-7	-	TGTGCCAGCAGGTCCGTGATCGTGGCCTACGAGCAGTACTTC	CASRSVIVAYEQYF
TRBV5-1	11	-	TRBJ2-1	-	TGCGCCAGCAGCTTGGTGACCGAGCAGTTCTTC	CASSLVTEQFF
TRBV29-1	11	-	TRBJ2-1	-	TGCAGCGCCATTCAGGGCTATGAGCAGTTCTTC	CSAIQGYEQFF
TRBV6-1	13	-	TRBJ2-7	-	TGTGCCAGCAGGGTAGCGGAGACCTACGAGCAGTACTTC	CASRVAETYEQYF
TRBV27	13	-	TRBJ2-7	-	TGTGCCAGCAGCCGCGCGGGCCCCTACGAGCAGTACTTC	CASSRAGPYEQYF
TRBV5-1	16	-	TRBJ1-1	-	TGCGCCAGCAGCCTAGGTTTTTCAGGGGAGCGCACTGAAGCTTTCTTT	CASSLGFSGERTEAFF
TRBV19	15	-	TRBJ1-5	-	TGTGCCAGTAGCTCCCACAGAGTTAGCAATCAGCCCCAGCATTTT	CASSSHRVSNQPQHF
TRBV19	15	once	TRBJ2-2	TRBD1	TGTGCCAGCCGAAACAGGGGCGTTAACACCGGGGAGCTGTTTTTT	CASRNRGVNTGELFF
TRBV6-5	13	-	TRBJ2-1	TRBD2	TGTGCCAGCAGTACTAGCGGGAGCCGAGAGCAGTTCTTC	CASSTSGSREQFF
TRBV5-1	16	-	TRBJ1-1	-	TGCGCCAGCAGCTTCGTTGGGGGGCGGCCCCCCACTGAAGCTTTCTTT	CASSFVGGRPPTEAFF
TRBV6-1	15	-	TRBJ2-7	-	TGTGCCAGCAGTGAAGCGCCCGGGACACGTTACGAGCAGTACTTC	CASSEAPGTRYEQYF
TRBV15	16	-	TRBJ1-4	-	TGTGCCACCAGCAGAGTCAGGAGAAGTGCGGATGAAAAACTGTTTTTT	CATSRVRRSADEKLFF
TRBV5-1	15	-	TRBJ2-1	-	TGCGCCAGCAGCTTGGTCCGCTCAGGGTTCAATGAGCAGTTCTTC	CASSLVRSGFNEQFF
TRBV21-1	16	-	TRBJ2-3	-	TGTGCCAGCAGCCAACCGGGACAGGGTTGCACAGATACGCAGTATTTT	CASSQPGQGCTDTQYF
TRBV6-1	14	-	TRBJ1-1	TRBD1	TGTGCCAGCAATAAGGGACAGCTGAACACTGAAGCTTTCTTT	CASNKGQLNTEAFF
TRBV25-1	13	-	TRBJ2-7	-	TGTGCCAGCAGTGAATATGGCGGCTACGAGCAGTACTTC	CASSEYGGYEQYF
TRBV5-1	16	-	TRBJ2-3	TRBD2	TGCGCCAGCAGCCCTGGTGTAGCGGGAGCTACAGATACGCAGTATTTT	CASSPGVAGATDTQYF
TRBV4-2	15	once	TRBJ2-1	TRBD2	TGTGCCAGCAGCCAAGTGGCTAGCGGCTACAATGAGCAGTTCTTC	CASSQVASGYNEQFF
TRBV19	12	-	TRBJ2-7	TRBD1	TGTGCCAGTAGTCCCGGACAGGGAAGGCAGTACTTC	CASSPGQGRQYF
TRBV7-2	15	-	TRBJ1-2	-	TGTGCCAGCAGCCGATACAGGCCTGCTAACTATGGCTACACCTTC	CASSRYRPANYGYTF
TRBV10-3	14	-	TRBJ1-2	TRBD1	TGTGCCATCAGGGTCCAAACAGGGGGAAGTGGCTACACCTTC	CAIRVQTGGSGYTF
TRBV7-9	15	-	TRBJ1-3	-	TGTGCCAGCAGCTCACTTCGGGGGGCTGGAAACACCATATATTTT	CASSSLRGAGNTIYF